This is a list of T cell receptor beta chains from one sample in a study of blood T cell repertoires in COVID-19. TCRdb's copy holds only in-frame clones and misses some; the assay was immunoSEQ multiplex PCR. This sample yields some 110,000 clones, of which roughly nine tenths are seen a single time; approximately 5.1% belongs to the top ten. The sample was peripheral blood. The receptors originated from a human donor in a cohort sampled during active COVID-19. The CDR3 runs from the conserved cysteine through the conserved F or W. A D gene is named only where the DNA matches it firmly. The size field is filled for only some rows; it gives once, few, many or a size class.

v_gene,abundance,j_gene,d_gene,CDR3aa,CDR3nt
TRBV4-3,-,TRBJ1-6,TRBD1,CASSHDRGPNSPLHF,TGCGCCAGCAGCCACGACAGGGGGCCTAATTCACCCCTCCACTTT
TRBV15,-,TRBJ2-7,TRBD1,CATSSRDRRSYEQYF,TGTGCCACCAGCAGCCGGGACAGGCGCTCCTACGAGCAGTACTTC
TRBV5-1,-,TRBJ1-2,-,CASSPRTNYGYTF,TGCGCCAGCAGCCCTCGTACTAACTATGGCTACACCTTC
TRBV19,-,TRBJ1-5,-,CATKHPGGRNSNQPQHF,TGTGCCACAAAACATCCGGGGGGGCGGAATAGCAATCAGCCCCAGCATTTT
TRBV11-2,-,TRBJ2-3,-,CASSSRGSSTQYF,TGTGCCAGCAGCTCCAGGGGTAGCAGTACGCAGTATTTT
TRBV5-4,-,TRBJ2-3,-,CASSLGGLDTQYF,TGTGCCAGCAGCTTAGGAGGGTTAGATACGCAGTATTTT
TRBV3-1/TRBV3-2,-,TRBJ2-1,-,CASSRSFRGTNEQFF,TGTGCCAGCAGCCGATCTTTCAGGGGAACTAATGAGCAGTTCTTC
TRBV18,once,TRBJ1-3,-,CASSATPISGNTIYF,TGTGCCAGCTCCGCGACACCCATCTCTGGAAACACCATATATTTT
TRBV6-5,-,TRBJ1-1,TRBD1,CASSYSATGHTEAFF,TGTGCCAGCAGTTACTCCGCGACAGGGCACACTGAAGCTTTCTTT
TRBV19,-,TRBJ2-1,TRBD1,CATLRTGGGDEQFF,TGTGCCACCCTACGGACAGGGGGCGGGGATGAGCAGTTCTTC
TRBV6-2/TRBV6-3,-,TRBJ1-6,TRBD1,CASSSGTESSYNSPLHF,TGTGCCAGCAGTTCCGGGACAGAGAGCTCCTATAATTCACCCCTCCACTTT
TRBV15,-,TRBJ2-1,TRBD1,CATSRVRQGSLEQFF,TGTGCCACCAGCAGAGTGAGACAGGGTTCGCTTGAGCAGTTCTTC
TRBV19,-,TRBJ1-3,-,CASSTPRNTIYF,TGTGCCAGTAGTACCCCAAGAAACACCATATATTTT
TRBV14,-,TRBJ2-1,TRBD2,CASSSRGGVDEQFF,TGTGCCAGCAGCAGCCGGGGGGGAGTCGATGAGCAGTTCTTC
TRBV5-6,-,TRBJ1-2,-,CASSLELLTYGYTF,TGTGCCAGCAGCTTGGAACTCCTTACTTATGGCTACACCTTC
TRBV4-1,-,TRBJ2-7,-,CASSQGTLTGYEQYF,TGCGCCAGCAGCCAGGGGACTCTGACTGGATACGAGCAGTACTTC
TRBV24-1,-,TRBJ2-5,TRBD1,CATSDRDRGEETQYF,TGTGCCACCAGTGATCGGGACAGGGGAGAGGAGACCCAGTACTTC
TRBV10-3,-,TRBJ2-2,-,CAISPGAGELFF,TGTGCCATCAGTCCGGGGGCCGGGGAGCTGTTTTTT
TRBV27,once,TRBJ1-2,-,CASSLSSGGRAYGYTF,TGTGCCAGCAGTTTATCCTCAGGTGGCAGGGCTTATGGCTACACCTTC
TRBV11-3,-,TRBJ2-1,TRBD2,CASSPGRTSYNEQFF,TGTGCCAGCAGTCCCGGGAGGACCTCCTACAATGAGCAGTTCTTC
TRBV11-3,-,TRBJ2-7,-,CASSHDRPGSGEQYF,TGTGCCAGCAGCCACGATCGCCCGGGGTCTGGCGAGCAGTACTTC
TRBV9,-,TRBJ1-2,TRBD1,CASSVDRDYGYTF,TGTGCCAGCAGCGTTGACAGGGACTATGGCTACACCTTC
TRBV11-3,-,TRBJ1-3,-,CASSLTGGLSGNTIYF,TGTGCCAGCAGCTTAACTGGGGGCCTCTCTGGAAACACCATATATTTT
TRBV2,-,TRBJ2-7,TRBD1,CASTRDRGREQYF,TGTGCCAGCACTCGGGACAGGGGGAGAGAGCAGTACTTC
TRBV11-3,once,TRBJ2-1,-,CASSLGGGDEQFF,TGTGCCAGCAGCTTAGGGGGAGGCGATGAGCAGTTCTTC
TRBV27,once,TRBJ1-5,-,CASRKAGINQPQHF,TGTGCCAGCAGGAAAGCAGGGATCAATCAGCCCCAGCATTTT
TRBV18,-,TRBJ1-6,-,CASSPGQGYNSPLHF,TGTGCCAGCTCACCGGGGCAGGGCTACAATTCACCCCTCCACTTT
TRBV4-1,-,TRBJ1-1,-,CASRAPGTNTEAFF,TGCGCCAGCAGGGCACCAGGAACGAACACTGAAGCTTTCTTT
TRBV18,once,TRBJ1-2,TRBD1,CASSPKGQGAGYTF,TGTGCCAGCTCGCCTAAGGGACAGGGGGCTGGCTACACCTTC
TRBV7-2,-,TRBJ1-5,-,CASSPRSNQPQHF,TGTGCCAGCAGCCCCAGGAGCAATCAGCCCCAGCATTTT
TRBV11-1,once,TRBJ2-1,TRBD2,CASSPRLAGIYNEQFF,TGTGCCAGCAGCCCGCGACTAGCGGGAATCTACAATGAGCAGTTCTTC
TRBV6-6,-,TRBJ2-5,TRBD2,CASSQTRTSGSRRPSRETQYF,TGTGCCAGCAGTCAGACAAGGACTAGCGGGAGTAGGAGGCCTTCCAGAGAGACCCAGTACTTC
TRBV5-1,-,TRBJ2-3,-,CASSLQESSTDTQYF,TGCGCCAGCAGCTTACAGGAGAGCTCCACAGATACGCAGTATTTT
TRBV7-6,-,TRBJ2-7,-,CASSLDPDSAIYEQYF,TGTGCCAGCAGCTTAGACCCGGACAGTGCCATCTACGAGCAGTACTTC
TRBV4-2,once,TRBJ2-3,TRBD1,CASTPDRGVQGTDTQYF,TGTGCCAGCACCCCGGACAGGGGAGTCCAGGGCACAGATACGCAGTATTTT
TRBV29-1,-,TRBJ1-1,-,CSVEDRRGTHTEAFF,TGCAGCGTTGAAGATAGGCGGGGGACCCACACTGAAGCTTTCTTT
TRBV5-1,-,TRBJ2-3,TRBD2,CASSLGTSGRSLTDTQYF,TGCGCCAGCAGCCTCGGGACTAGCGGGAGGTCCCTCACAGATACGCAGTATTTT
TRBV19,once,TRBJ1-5,-,CASSTNLNRHNQPQHF,TGTGCCAGTAGTACAAACCTCAATAGACACAATCAGCCCCAGCATTTT
TRBV12-5,-,TRBJ2-5,-,CASGPPIGQGRQETQYF,TGTGCTAGTGGTCCACCCATAGGCCAGGGGCGTCAAGAGACCCAGTACTTC